This is a list of T cell receptor beta chains from one sample in a study of T cells in Graves' hyperthyroidism and ophthalmopathy. TCRdb independently ran MiXCR on the multiplex PCR reads; one entry per CDR3 protein. The table has 96,000 or so distinct CDR3 sequences, over 50% seen once; the top ten hold around 27%. The sequencing input was blood. The receptor set was obtained from a middle-aged woman with Graves' hyperthyroidism. Each CDR3 is given with its conserved first and last residue. The D gene is left open where the match is weak. The listing skips clone size in some rows; elsewhere it reads once, few, many or a size class.

TRBJ1-2,TRBD1,many,TRBV10-3,CAISTGGLDYGYTF,TGTGCCATCAGTACAGGGGGACTAGACTATGGCTACACCTTC
TRBJ1-4,TRBD1,many,TRBV7-2,CASSLPGGDEKLFF,TGTGCCAGCAGCTTGCCAGGGGGCGATGAAAAACTGTTTTTT
TRBJ1-6,TRBD1,-,TRBV19,CASSTSRTGGERFRRSPLHF,TGTGCCAGTAGTACTTCTCGGACAGGGGGCGAGAGGTTTCGGCGTTCACCCCTCCACTTT
TRBJ1-1,-,-,TRBV15,CATSNGGVDAFF,TGTGCCACCAGCAACGGGGGGGTAGACGCTTTCTTT
TRBJ2-5,-,many,TRBV20-1,CSARRTGARETQYF,TGCAGTGCAAGAAGAACGGGGGCGAGGGAGACCCAGTACTTC
TRBJ2-2,-,many,TRBV4-2,CASSQGDGSGELFF,TGTGCCAGCAGCCAAGGGGACGGTTCCGGGGAGCTGTTTTTT
TRBJ2-5,TRBD2,-,TRBV7-2,CASSLGLADQETQYF,TGTGCCAGCAGCTTAGGCCTAGCGGACCAAGAGACCCAGTACTTC
TRBJ1-6,-,few,TRBV10-3,CASSSWGTSYNSPLHF,TGTGCCAGCAGTTCATGGGGGACTTCCTATAATTCACCCCTCCACTTT
TRBJ2-7,-,many,TRBV5-1,CASRSLVHEQYF,TGCGCCAGCAGATCCCTAGTACACGAGCAGTACTTC
TRBJ1-5,-,once,TRBV2,CASKGSYSNQPQHF,TGTGCCAGCAAGGGGAGCTATAGCAATCAGCCCCAGCATTTT
TRBJ2-7,-,many,TRBV5-1,CASSLAGLGRQNSYEQYF,TGCGCCAGCAGCTTGGCGGGCCTGGGACGCCAAAACTCCTACGAGCAGTACTTC
TRBJ1-3,-,-,TRBV7-9,CASSRTDSSGNTIYF,TGTGCCAGCAGCCGGACAGACTCATCTGGAAACACCATATATTTT
TRBJ1-4,-,-,TRBV25-1,CASSESTADEKLFF,TGTGCCAGCAGTGAATCGACAGCGGACGAAAAACTGTTTTTT
TRBJ2-3,-,few,TRBV20-1,CSARDVRGVGDTQYF,TGCAGTGCTAGAGATGTAAGGGGAGTAGGGGATACGCAGTATTTT
TRBJ1-2,-,once,TRBV10-1,CASSEINRAADGYTF,TGCGCCAGCAGTGAGATAAACAGGGCTGCGGATGGCTACACCTTC
TRBJ2-7,TRBD2,few,TRBV7-8,CASSQVSAGGLGRYEQYF,TGTGCCAGCAGCCAAGTTTCGGCGGGAGGGCTGGGAAGGTACGAGCAGTACTTC
TRBJ2-2,TRBD1,once,TRBV7-2,CASSPGTGGELFF,TGTGCCAGCAGCCCGGGGACAGGCGGGGAGCTGTTTTTT
TRBJ2-7,TRBD2,many,TRBV7-2,CASSWGLARAYEQYF,TGTGCCAGCAGCTGGGGACTAGCGAGAGCATACGAGCAGTACTTC
TRBJ1-2,-,many,TRBV29-1,CSVGQHYGYTF,TGCAGCGTTGGGCAGCACTATGGCTACACCTTC
TRBJ2-5,TRBD1,-,TRBV5-8,CASSLQGELTGETQYF,TGTGCCAGCAGTCTGCAGGGGGAGCTCACCGGGGAGACCCAGTACTTC
TRBJ2-7,-,many,TRBV20-1,CSACPPTTPYEQYF,TGCAGTGCTTGTCCCCCCACGACGCCCTACGAGCAGTACTTC
TRBJ2-7,-,-,TRBV11-2,CASRGEGGLYEQYF,TGTGCCAGCAGAGGTGAAGGGGGTCTCTACGAGCAGTACTTC
TRBJ1-1,-,many,TRBV3-1,CASSPMEGVTEAFF,TGTGCCAGCAGCCCGATGGAGGGGGTCACTGAAGCTTTCTTT
TRBJ2-7,TRBD1,-,TRBV7-8,CASSLARQGKYF,TGTGCCAGCAGCTTAGCGAGACAGGGAAAGTACTTC
TRBJ2-7,-,-,TRBV20-1,CSAREQGLSYEQYF,TGCAGTGCTAGAGAGCAGGGCCTCTCCTACGAGCAGTACTTC
TRBJ2-7,TRBD1,-,TRBV24-1,CATQGDNSYEQCF,TGTGCCACCCAGGGGGACAACTCCTACGAGCAGTGCTTC
TRBJ2-2,-,-,TRBV25-1,CASSGWTGDHTGELFF,TGTGCCAGCAGTGGTTGGACGGGAGATCACACCGGGGAGCTGTTTTTT
TRBJ2-5,-,many,TRBV29-1,CSGLQQETQYF,TGCAGCGGGCTCCAGCAAGAGACCCAGTACTTC
TRBJ1-1,TRBD1,many,TRBV6-5,CASSYLTGATEAFF,TGTGCCAGCAGTTACTTGACAGGGGCTACTGAAGCTTTCTTT
TRBJ2-5,TRBD1,medium-sized,TRBV5-1,CASSVGQGIEEETQYF,TGCGCCAGCAGCGTGGGACAGGGGATCGAAGAAGAGACCCAGTACTTC
TRBJ1-1,-,once,TRBV29-1,CSLEGQKGTEAFF,TGCAGCTTGGAAGGCCAAAAGGGGACTGAAGCTTTCTTT
TRBJ2-7,TRBD2,-,TRBV7-8,CATREWGQEQYF,TGTGCCACGCGGGAGTGGGGTCAGGAGCAGTACTTC
TRBJ1-1,-,-,TRBV9,CASSGGTLNVNTEAFF,TGTGCCAGCAGCGGGGGGACGCTGAACGTGAACACTGAAGCTTTCTTT
TRBJ1-1,-,many,TRBV7-9,CASSLAAVNTEAFF,TGTGCCAGCAGCTTAGCAGCAGTGAACACTGAAGCTTTCTTT
TRBJ1-1,-,-,TRBV29-1,CSALGYTEAFF,TGCAGCGCCCTCGGGTACACTGAAGCTTTCTTT
TRBJ1-4,TRBD1,-,TRBV20-1,CSARTGGGEKLFF,TGCAGTGCTAGGACAGGGGGAGGTGAAAAACTGTTTTTT
TRBJ2-7,-,-,TRBV7-8,CASSSTGNGDYEQYF,TGTGCCAGCAGCTCAACAGGGAACGGGGACTACGAGCAGTACTTC